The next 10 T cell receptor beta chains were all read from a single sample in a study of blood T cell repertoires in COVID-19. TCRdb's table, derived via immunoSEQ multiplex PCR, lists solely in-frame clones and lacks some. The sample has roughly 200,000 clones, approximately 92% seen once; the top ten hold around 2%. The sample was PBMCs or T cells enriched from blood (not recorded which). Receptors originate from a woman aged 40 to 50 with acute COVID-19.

The CDR3 sequence: CASSIRGADTQYF. CDR3 bases: TGTGCCAGTAGTATAAGAGGAGCGGATACGCAGTATTTT. The rearrangement uses TRBV19 and TRBJ2-3; no clear D gene. V shed 2 bases and J shed 6 bases, with 9 bases lying between them. Per germline, CDR1 LNHDA and CDR2 SQIVND (reference sequence). The CDR3 consists of 13 residues.

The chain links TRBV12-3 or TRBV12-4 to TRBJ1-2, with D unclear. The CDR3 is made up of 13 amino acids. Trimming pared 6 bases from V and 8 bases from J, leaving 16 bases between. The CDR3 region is CASSTTTSQGYTF. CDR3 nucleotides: TGTGCCAGCAGCACCACCACTAGTCAAGGCTACACCTTC.

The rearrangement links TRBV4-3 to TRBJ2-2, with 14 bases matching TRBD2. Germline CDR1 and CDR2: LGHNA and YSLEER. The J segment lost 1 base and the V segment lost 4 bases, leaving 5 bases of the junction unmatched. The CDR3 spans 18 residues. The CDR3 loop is CASSLRLAGGMNTGELFF. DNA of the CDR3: TGCGCCAGCAGCCTCCGACTAGCGGGAGGGATGAACACCGGGGAGCTGTTTTTT.

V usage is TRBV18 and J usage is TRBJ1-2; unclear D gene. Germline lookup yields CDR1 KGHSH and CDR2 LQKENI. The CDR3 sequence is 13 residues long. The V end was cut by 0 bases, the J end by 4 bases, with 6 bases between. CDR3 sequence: CASSPPEGYGYTF. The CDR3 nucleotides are TGTGCCAGCTCACCACCAGAGGGCTATGGCTACACCTTC.

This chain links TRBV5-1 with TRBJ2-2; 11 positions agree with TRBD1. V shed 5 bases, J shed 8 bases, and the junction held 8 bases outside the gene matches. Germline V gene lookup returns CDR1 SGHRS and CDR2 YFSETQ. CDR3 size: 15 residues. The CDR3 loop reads CASSMDRGHSGELFF. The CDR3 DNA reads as TGCGCCAGCAGTATGGACAGGGGGCATTCGGGGGAGCTGTTTTTT. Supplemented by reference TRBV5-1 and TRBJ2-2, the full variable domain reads KAGVTQTPRYLIKTRGQQVTLSCSPISGHRSVSWYQQTPGQGLQFLFEYFSETQRNKGNFPGRFSGRQFSNSRSEMNVSTLELGDSALYLCASSMDRGHSGELFFGEGSRLTVL.

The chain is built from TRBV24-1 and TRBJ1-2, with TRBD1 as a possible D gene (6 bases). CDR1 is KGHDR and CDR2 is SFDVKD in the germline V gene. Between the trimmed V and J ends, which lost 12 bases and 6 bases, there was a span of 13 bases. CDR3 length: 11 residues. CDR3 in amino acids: CAVGRDNGYTF. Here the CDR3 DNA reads TGTGCCGTCGGACGGGACAATGGCTACACCTTC.

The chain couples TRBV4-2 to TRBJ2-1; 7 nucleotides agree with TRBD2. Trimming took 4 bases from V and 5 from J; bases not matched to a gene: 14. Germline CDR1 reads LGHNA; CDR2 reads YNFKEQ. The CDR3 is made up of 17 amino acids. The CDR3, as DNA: TGTGCCAGCAGCCCCTACTCACCGGGACTACGAGACAATGAGCAGTTCTTC. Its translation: CASSPYSPGLRDNEQFF.

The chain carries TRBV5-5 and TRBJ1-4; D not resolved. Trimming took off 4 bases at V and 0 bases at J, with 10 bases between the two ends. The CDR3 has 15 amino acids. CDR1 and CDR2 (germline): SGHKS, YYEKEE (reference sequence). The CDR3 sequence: CASSVQSTTNEKLFF. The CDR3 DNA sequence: TGTGCCAGCAGCGTACAGTCGACAACTAATGAAAAACTGTTTTTT.

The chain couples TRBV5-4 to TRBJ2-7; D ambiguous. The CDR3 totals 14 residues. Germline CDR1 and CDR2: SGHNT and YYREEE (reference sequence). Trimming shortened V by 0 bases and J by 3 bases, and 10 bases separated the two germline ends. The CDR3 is CASSLDPRSYEQYF. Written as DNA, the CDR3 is TGTGCCAGCAGCTTGGATCCCAGAAGCTACGAGCAGTACTTC.

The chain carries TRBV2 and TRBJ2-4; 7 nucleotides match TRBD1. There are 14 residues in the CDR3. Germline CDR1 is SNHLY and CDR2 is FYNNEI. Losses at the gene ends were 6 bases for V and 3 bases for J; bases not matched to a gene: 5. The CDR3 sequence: CASRGTANKNIQYF. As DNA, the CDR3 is TGTGCCAGCAGAGGGACAGCCAACAAAAACATTCAGTACTTC.